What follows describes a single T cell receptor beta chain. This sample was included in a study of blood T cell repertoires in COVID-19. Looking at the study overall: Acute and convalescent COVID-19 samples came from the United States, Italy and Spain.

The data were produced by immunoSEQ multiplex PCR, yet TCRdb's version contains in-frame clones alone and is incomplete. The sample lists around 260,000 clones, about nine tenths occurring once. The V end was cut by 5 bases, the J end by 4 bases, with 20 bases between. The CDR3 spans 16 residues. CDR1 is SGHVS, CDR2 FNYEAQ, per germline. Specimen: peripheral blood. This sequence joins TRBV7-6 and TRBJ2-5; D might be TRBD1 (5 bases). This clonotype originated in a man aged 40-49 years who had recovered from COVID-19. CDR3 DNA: TGTGCCAGCAGCCCTGCGCTGGAAGGGGTCCGAGAGACCCAGTACTTC. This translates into CASSPALEGVRETQYF.